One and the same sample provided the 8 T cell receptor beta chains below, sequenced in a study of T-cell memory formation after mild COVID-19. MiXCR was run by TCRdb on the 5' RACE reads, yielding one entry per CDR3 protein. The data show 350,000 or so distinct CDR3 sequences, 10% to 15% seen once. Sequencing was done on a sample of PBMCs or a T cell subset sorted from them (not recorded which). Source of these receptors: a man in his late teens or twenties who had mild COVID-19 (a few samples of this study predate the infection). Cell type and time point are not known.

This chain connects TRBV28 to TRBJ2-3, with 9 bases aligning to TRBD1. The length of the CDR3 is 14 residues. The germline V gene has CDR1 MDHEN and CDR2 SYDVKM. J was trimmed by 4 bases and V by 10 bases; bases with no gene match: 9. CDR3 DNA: TGTGCCATCAAGCGGGACAGGGTATCAGATACGCAGTATTTT. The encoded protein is CAIKRDRVSDTQYF.

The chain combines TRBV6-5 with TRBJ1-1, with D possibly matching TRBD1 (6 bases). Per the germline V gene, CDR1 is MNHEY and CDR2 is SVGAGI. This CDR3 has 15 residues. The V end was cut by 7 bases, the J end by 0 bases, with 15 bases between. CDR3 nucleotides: TGTGCCAGCACGCCCGAGGACAGCGTGAACACTGAAGCTTTCTTT. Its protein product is CASTPEDSVNTEAFF.

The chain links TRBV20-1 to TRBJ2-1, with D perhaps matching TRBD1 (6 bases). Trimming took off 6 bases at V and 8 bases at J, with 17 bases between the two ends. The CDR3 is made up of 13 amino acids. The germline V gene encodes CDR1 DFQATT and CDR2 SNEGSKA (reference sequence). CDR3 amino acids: CSAQGWLWYEQFF. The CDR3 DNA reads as TGCAGTGCCCAGGGGTGGCTATGGTATGAGCAGTTCTTC.

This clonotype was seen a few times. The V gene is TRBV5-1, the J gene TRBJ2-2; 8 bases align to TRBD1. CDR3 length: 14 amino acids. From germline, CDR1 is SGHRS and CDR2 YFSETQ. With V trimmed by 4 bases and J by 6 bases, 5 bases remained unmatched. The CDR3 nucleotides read TGCGCCAGCAGCCTTCTACAGGGGGCCGGGGAGCTGTTTTTT. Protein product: CASSLLQGAGELFF.

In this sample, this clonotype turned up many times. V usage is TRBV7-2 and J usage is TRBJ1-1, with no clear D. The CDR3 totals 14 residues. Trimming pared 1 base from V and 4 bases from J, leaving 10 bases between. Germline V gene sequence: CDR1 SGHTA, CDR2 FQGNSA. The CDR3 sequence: CASSLGAHGTEAFF. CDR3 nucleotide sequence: TGTGCCAGCAGCTTAGGGGCGCATGGCACTGAAGCTTTCTTT.

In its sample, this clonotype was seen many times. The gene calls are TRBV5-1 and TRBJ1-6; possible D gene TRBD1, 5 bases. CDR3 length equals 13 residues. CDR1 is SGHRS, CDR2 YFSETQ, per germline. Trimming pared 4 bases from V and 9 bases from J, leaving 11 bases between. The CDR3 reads CASSVKGASPLHF. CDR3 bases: TGCGCCAGCAGCGTAAAAGGGGCTTCACCCCTCCACTTT.

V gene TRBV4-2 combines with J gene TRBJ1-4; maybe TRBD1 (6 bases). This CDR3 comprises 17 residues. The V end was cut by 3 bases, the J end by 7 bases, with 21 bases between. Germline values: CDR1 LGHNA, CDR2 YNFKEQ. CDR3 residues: CASSQARLSGGTEKLFF. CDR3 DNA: TGTGCCAGCAGCCAGGCGCGCCTTAGCGGGGGCACTGAAAAACTGTTTTTT.

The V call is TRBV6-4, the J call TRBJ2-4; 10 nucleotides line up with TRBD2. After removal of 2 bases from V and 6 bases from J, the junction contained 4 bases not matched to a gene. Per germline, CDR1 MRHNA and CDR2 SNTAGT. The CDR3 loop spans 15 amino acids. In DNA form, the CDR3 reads TGTGCCAGCAGTGACCAAGCGGGGGGGGGAAACATTCAGTACTTC. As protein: CASSDQAGGGNIQYF.